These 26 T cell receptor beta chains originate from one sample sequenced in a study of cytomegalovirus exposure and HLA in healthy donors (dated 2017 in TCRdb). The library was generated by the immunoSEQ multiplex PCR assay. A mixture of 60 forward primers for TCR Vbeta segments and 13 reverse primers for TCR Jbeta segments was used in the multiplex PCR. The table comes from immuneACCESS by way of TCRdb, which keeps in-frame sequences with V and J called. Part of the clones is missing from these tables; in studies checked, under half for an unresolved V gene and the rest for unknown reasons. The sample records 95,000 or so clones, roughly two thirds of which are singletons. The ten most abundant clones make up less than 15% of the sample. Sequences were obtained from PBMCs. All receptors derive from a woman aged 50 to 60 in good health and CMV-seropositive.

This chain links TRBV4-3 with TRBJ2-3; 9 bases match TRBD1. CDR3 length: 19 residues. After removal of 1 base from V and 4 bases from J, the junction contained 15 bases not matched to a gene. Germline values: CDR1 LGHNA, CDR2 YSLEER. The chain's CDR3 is CASSQGGDREVLPADTQYF. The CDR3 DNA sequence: TGCGCCAGCAGCCAAGGGGGGGACAGGGAGGTGTTACCCGCAGATACGCAGTATTTT.

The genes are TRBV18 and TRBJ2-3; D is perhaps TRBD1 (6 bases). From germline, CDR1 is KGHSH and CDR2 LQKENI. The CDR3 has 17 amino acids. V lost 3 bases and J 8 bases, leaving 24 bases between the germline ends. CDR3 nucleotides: TGTGCCAGCTCACCCCTACAGGGTGCCGAGGCACAGGGTACGCAGTATTTT. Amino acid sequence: CASSPLQGAEAQGTQYF.

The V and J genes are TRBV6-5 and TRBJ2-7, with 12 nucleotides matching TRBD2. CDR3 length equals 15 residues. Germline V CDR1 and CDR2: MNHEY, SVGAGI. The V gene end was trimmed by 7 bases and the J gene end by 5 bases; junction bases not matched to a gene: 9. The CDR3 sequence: CASTRLAGGPHEQYF. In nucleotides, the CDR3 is TGTGCCAGCACCAGGCTAGCGGGAGGGCCCCACGAGCAGTACTTC.

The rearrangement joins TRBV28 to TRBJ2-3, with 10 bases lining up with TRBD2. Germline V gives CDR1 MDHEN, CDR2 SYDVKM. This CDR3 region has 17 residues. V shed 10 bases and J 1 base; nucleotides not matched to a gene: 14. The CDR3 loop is CATEGASGSWGTDTQYF. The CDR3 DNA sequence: TGTGCCACCGAAGGGGCTAGCGGGAGTTGGGGCACAGATACGCAGTATTTT. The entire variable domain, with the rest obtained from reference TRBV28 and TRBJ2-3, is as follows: DVKVTQSSRYLVKRTGEKVFLECVQDMDHENMFWYRQDPGLGLRLIYFSYDVKMKEKGDIPEGYSVSREKKERFSLILESASTNQTSMYLCATEGASGSWGTDTQYFGPGTRLTVL.

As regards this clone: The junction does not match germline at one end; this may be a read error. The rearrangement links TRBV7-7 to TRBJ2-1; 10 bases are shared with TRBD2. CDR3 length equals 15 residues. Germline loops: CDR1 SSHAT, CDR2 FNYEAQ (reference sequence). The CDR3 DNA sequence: TGTGCTAGCAGCTTCCTAGCGGGAGCCTACAATGAGCAGTTCTTC. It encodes CASSFLAGAYNEQFF.

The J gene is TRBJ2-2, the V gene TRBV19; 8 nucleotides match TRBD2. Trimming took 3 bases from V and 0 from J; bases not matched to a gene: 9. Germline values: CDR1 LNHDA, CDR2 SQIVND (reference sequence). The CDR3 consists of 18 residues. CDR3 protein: CASSIVPSGGSNTGELFF. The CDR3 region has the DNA TGTGCCAGTAGTATTGTCCCGTCGGGAGGGTCGAACACCGGGGAGCTGTTTTTT.

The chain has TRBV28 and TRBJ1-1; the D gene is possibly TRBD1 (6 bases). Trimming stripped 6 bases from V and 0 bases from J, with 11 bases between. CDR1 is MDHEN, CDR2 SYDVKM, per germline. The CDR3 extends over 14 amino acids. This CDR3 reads CASRVTGMNTEAFF. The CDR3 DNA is TGTGCCAGCAGAGTTACAGGGATGAACACTGAAGCTTTCTTT. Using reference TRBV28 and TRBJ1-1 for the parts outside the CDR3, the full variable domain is DVKVTQSSRYLVKRTGEKVFLECVQDMDHENMFWYRQDPGLGLRLIYFSYDVKMKEKGDIPEGYSVSREKKERFSLILESASTNQTSMYLCASRVTGMNTEAFFGQGTRLTVV.

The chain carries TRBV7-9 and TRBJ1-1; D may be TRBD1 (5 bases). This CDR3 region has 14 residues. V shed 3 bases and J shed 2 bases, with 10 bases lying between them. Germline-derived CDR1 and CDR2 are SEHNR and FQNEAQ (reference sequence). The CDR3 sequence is CASSFAGRNTEAFF. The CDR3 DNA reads TGTGCCAGCAGCTTCGCAGGGCGAAACACTGAAGCTTTCTTT.

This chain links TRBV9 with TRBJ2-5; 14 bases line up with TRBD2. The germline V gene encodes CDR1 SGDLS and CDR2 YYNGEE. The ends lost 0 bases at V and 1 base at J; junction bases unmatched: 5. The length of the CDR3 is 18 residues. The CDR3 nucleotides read TGTGCCAGCAGCGTAGGACCGGGACTAGCGGGAGTCCAAGAGACCCAGTACTTC. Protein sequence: CASSVGPGLAGVQETQYF.

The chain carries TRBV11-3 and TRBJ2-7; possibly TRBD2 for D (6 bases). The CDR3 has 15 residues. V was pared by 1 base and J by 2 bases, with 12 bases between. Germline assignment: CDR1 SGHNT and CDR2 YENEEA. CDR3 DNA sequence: TGTGCCAGCAGCTTAGGTCCGGGAGACGCCTACGAGCAGTACTTC. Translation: CASSLGPGDAYEQYF.

The CDR3 protein is CASSELADNTGELFF. DNA for the CDR3: TGTGCCAGCAGTGAATTAGCAGATAACACCGGGGAGCTGTTTTTT. The V call is TRBV6-4, the J call TRBJ2-2, with D uncertain. The V gene's germline CDR1 is MRHNA and CDR2 SNTAGT. Trimming cost V 3 bases and J 2 bases, with 10 bases left between them. This CDR3 has 15 residues.

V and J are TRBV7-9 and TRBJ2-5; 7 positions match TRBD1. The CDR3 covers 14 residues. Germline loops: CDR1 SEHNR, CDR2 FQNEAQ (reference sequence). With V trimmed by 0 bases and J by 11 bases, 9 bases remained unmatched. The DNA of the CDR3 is TGTGCCAGCAGCTTAGCAGGGGGCGGGTCTGAGCAGTACTTC. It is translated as CASSLAGGGSEQYF.

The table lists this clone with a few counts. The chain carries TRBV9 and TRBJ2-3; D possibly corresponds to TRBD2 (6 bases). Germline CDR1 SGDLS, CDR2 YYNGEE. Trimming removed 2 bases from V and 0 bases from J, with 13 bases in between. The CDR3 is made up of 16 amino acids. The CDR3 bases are TGTGCCAGCAGCGTGGGTAGCAGCGGGAGCACAGATACGCAGTATTTT. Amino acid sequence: CASSVGSSGSTDTQYF.

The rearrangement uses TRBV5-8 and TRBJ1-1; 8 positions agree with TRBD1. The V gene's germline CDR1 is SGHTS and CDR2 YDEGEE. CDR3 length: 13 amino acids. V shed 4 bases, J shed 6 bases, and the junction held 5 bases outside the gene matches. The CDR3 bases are TGTGCCAGCAGCAAGACAGGGGTCGCTGAAGCTTTCTTT. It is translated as CASSKTGVAEAFF.

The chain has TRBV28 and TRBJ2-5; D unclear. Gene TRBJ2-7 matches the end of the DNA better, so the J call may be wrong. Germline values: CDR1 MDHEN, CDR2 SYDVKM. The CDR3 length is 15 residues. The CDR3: CASSPSSPNLYEQYF. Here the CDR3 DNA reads TGTGCCAGCAGTCCCTCTAGTCCTAATCTCTACGAGCAGTACTTC.

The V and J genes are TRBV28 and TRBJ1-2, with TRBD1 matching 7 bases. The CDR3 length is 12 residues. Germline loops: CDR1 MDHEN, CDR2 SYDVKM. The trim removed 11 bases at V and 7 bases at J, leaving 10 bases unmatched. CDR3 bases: TGTGCCTTCAGGGGGAGCACAGGTGGCTACACCTTC. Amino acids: CAFRGSTGGYTF.

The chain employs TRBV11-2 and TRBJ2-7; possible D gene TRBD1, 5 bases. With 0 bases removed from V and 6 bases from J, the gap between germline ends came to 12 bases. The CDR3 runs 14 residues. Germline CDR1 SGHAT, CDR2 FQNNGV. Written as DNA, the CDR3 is TGTGCCAGCAGCTTAGAAGTTGGGGCCTGCGAGCAGTACTTC. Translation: CASSLEVGACEQYF.

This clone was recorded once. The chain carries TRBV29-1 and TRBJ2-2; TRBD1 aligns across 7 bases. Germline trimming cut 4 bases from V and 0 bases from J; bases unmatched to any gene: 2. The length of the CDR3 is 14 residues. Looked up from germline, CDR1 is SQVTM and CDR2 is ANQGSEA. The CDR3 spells CSVAGTANTGELFF. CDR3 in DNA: TGCAGCGTTGCTGGGACAGCGAACACCGGGGAGCTGTTTTTT.

Written as DNA, the CDR3 is TGTGCCAGCAGTATAACATTACGGGACAATTTATCTGGAAACACCATATATTTT. Translating it yields CASSITLRDNLSGNTIYF. V gene TRBV28 combines with J gene TRBJ1-3; tentative D call: TRBD1 (6 bases). The length of the CDR3 is 18 residues. The V gene's germline CDR1 is MDHEN and CDR2 SYDVKM. With 5 bases removed from V and 1 base from J, the gap between germline ends came to 21 bases.

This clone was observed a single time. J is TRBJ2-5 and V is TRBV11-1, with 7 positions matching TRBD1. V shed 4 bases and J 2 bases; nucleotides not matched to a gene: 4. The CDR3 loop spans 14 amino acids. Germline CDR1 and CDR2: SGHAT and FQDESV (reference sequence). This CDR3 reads CASSYGTVQETQYF. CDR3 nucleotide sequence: TGTGCCAGCAGCTATGGGACAGTTCAAGAGACCCAGTACTTC.

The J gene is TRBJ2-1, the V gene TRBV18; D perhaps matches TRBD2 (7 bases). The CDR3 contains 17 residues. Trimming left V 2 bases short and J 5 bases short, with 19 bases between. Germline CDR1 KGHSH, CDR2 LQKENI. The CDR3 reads CASSPFPPAGQNNEQFF. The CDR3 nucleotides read TGTGCCAGCTCACCATTCCCCCCAGCGGGACAAAACAATGAGCAGTTCTTC.

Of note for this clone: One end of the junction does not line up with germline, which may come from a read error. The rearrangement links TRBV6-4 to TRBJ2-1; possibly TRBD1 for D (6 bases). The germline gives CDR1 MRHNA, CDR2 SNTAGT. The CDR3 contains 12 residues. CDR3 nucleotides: TGTGCCAGCAGTGACGGGGGCCCCCCGGAAATCTTC. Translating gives CASSDGGPPEIF.

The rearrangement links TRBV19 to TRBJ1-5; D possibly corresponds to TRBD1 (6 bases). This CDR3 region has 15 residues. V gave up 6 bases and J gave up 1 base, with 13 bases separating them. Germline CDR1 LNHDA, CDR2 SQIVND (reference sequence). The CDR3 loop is CASRPGTLSNQPQHF. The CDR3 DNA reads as TGTGCCAGTAGACCCGGGACACTAAGCAATCAGCCCCAGCATTTT.

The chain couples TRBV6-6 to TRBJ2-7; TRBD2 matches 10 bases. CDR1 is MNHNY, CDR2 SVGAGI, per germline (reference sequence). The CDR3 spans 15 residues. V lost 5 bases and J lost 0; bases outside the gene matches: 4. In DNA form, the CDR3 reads TGTGCCAGCAGTACAACTAGCGGGATCTCCTACGAGCAGTACTTC. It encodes CASSTTSGISYEQYF.

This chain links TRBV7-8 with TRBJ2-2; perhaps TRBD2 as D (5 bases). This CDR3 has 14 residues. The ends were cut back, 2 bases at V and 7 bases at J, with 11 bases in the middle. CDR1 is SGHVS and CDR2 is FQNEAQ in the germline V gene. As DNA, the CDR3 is TGTGCCAGCAGCTTAAGTGGAGGTGGCGGGGAGCTGTTTTTT. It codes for CASSLSGGGGELFF.

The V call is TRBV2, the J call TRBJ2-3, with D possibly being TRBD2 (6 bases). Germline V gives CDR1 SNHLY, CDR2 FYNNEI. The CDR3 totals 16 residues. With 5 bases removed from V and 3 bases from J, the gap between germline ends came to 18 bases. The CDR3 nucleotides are TGTGCCAGCAGTACCTTACTGGGAGGAGGGACAGATACGCAGTATTTT. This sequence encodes CASSTLLGGGTDTQYF.